Each of the 12 T cell receptor beta chains below was sequenced from the same sample in a study of blood T cell repertoires in COVID-19. Produced via immunoSEQ multiplex PCR; TCRdb's table is partial and in-frame only. This sample carries 200,000 to 300,000 clones, around 90% of them seen once, and the ten largest clones take 0.99%. Sequencing was carried out using peripheral blood. These TCRs come from a woman in her forties who had recovered from COVID-19.

The chain carries TRBV19 and TRBJ2-3; 11 bases fit TRBD2. Germline V gene sequence: CDR1 LNHDA, CDR2 SQIVND (reference sequence). With 4 bases clipped from V and 4 bases from J, the junction kept 7 bases outside the gene matches. CDR3 length equals 16 residues. CDR3 protein: CASSTGVAGGADTQYF. CDR3 DNA: TGTGCCAGTAGTACCGGGGTAGCGGGAGGGGCAGATACGCAGTATTTT.

This clone was recorded a few times. This chain connects TRBV11-2 to TRBJ1-2, with D tentatively TRBD1 (5 bases). The CDR3 contains 16 residues. Trimming cost V 5 bases and J 3 bases, with 19 bases left between them. Looked up from germline, CDR1 is SGHAT and CDR2 is FQNNGV. Written as DNA, the CDR3 is TGTGCCAGCAGCCGACCCGGGGGAGCCCGCCACTATGGCTACACCTTC. This encodes CASSRPGGARHYGYTF. Filled out from reference TRBV11-2 and TRBJ1-2, the complete variable domain reads EAGVAQSPRYKIIEKRQSVAFWCNPISGHATLYWYQQILGQGPKLLIQFQNNGVVDDSQLPKDRFSAERLKGVDSTLKIQPAKLEDSAVYLCASSRPGGARHYGYTFGSGTRLTVV.

The chain couples TRBV3-1 (or the pseudogene TRBV3-2) to TRBJ1-2, with a weak D call TRBD1 (5 bases). V was cut by 4 bases and J by 8 bases, with 11 bases left in between. The length of the CDR3 is 12 residues. The germline V gene encodes CDR1 LGHDT and CDR2 YNNKEL (reference sequence). CDR3 loop: CASSPSRGGYTF. The CDR3 DNA follows: TGTGCCAGCAGCCCCTCCCGGGGGGGCTACACCTTC.

The rearrangement links TRBV7-8 to TRBJ1-2; no definite D call. Germline CDR1 and CDR2: SGHVS and FQNEAQ. There are 14 residues in the CDR3. V gave up 5 bases and J gave up 4 bases, with 14 bases separating them. The DNA of the CDR3 is TGTGCCAGCAGCCGGCCGGGTGGAACCTATGGCTACACCTTC. This encodes CASSRPGGTYGYTF.

This chain joins TRBV5-1 and TRBJ2-1, with 8 bases fitting TRBD2. CDR3 size: 12 residues. Germline trimming cut 4 bases from V and 9 bases from J; bases unmatched to any gene: 3. Germline V lookup: CDR1 SGHRS, CDR2 YFSETQ. The CDR3 region has the DNA TGCGCCAGCAGCGAGACTAGCGCTGAGCAGTTCTTC. It yields the protein CASSETSAEQFF.

This chain links TRBV5-5 with TRBJ1-6, with a weak D call TRBD1 (5 bases). Germline assignment: CDR1 SGHKS and CDR2 YYEKEE (reference sequence). The CDR3 is 16 residues long. Deletions cut 0 bases from V and 7 bases from J, with 14 bases between. The CDR3: CASSLGGRGANSPLHF. In DNA, the CDR3 is TGTGCCAGCAGCTTGGGGGGCAGAGGAGCAAATTCACCCCTCCACTTT.

The chain carries TRBV25-1 and TRBJ2-3, with TRBD1 matching 9 bases. Germline CDR1 reads MGHDK; CDR2 reads SYGVNS. V shed 5 bases and J 5 bases; nucleotides not matched to a gene: 11. The CDR3 totals 16 residues. DNA for the CDR3: TGTGCCAGCAGTCCAGCGAGGACAGGGGTGGGAGATACGCAGTATTTT. Residues: CASSPARTGVGDTQYF.

This chain links TRBV11-3 with TRBJ1-2; TRBD1 matches 7 bases. The V gene's germline CDR1 is SGHNT and CDR2 YENEEA. Losses at the gene ends were 5 bases for V and 4 bases for J; bases not matched to a gene: 4. The CDR3 is 13 residues long. The CDR3 region has the DNA TGTGCCAGCAGCACCGGACAGGTCTATGGCTACACCTTC. This gives the protein CASSTGQVYGYTF.

V usage is TRBV3-1 (or the pseudogene TRBV3-2) and J usage is TRBJ2-1; TRBD2 agrees at 11 bases. This CDR3 is built from 16 residues. J was trimmed by 5 bases and V by 3 bases; bases with no gene match: 6. From germline, CDR1 is LGHDT and CDR2 YNNKEL (reference sequence). The CDR3 reads CASSQALTSGNNEQFF. CDR3 DNA sequence: TGTGCCAGCAGCCAGGCCCTGACTAGCGGGAACAATGAGCAGTTCTTC.

This clone came up once. The chain couples TRBV13 to TRBJ1-2, with TRBD1 matching 7 bases. Germline trimming cut 4 bases from V and 1 base from J; bases unmatched to any gene: 12. Germline CDR1 and CDR2: PRHDT and FYEKMQ (reference sequence). This CDR3 spans 17 amino acids. CDR3 sequence reads: CASSSAGGATLNYGYTF. The CDR3 DNA reads as TGTGCCAGCAGCTCTGCAGGGGGTGCGACCCTTAACTATGGCTACACCTTC. The whole variable domain, remainder taken from reference TRBV13 and TRBJ1-2, is AAGVIQSPRHLIKEKRETATLKCYPIPRHDTVYWYQQGPGQDPQFLISFYEKMQSDKGSIPDRFSAQQFSDYHSELNMSSLELGDSALYFCASSSAGGATLNYGYTFGSGTRLTVV.

The rearrangement joins TRBV7-9 to TRBJ2-2; TRBD2 matches 12 bases. In germline, CDR1 is SEHNR, CDR2 FQNEAQ (reference sequence). CDR3 length: 18 amino acids. V gave up 1 base and J gave up 0 bases; unmatched junction bases: 3. The CDR3 is CASSLGLAGGTNTGELFF. The CDR3 coding sequence is TGTGCCAGCAGCTTAGGTCTAGCGGGAGGGACGAACACCGGGGAGCTGTTTTTT. Using reference TRBV7-9 and TRBJ2-2 for the parts outside the CDR3, the full variable domain is DTGVSQNPRHKITKRGQNVTFRCDPISEHNRLYWYRQTLGQGPEFLTYFQNEAQLEKSRLLSDRFSAERPKGSFSTLEIQRTEQGDSAMYLCASSLGLAGGTNTGELFFGEGSRLTVL.

This sequence joins TRBV29-1 and TRBJ2-3, with D tentatively TRBD2 (6 bases). V was cut by 4 bases and J by 3 bases, with 14 bases left in between. In germline, CDR1 is SQVTM, CDR2 ANQGSEA. The CDR3 contains 14 residues. In DNA, the CDR3 is TGCAGCGTTGTGGAGAGGGCGGGGACAGATACGCAGTATTTT. Translation: CSVVERAGTDTQYF.